A single sample gave rise to the 16 T cell receptor beta chains below, sequenced in a study of blood T cell repertoires in COVID-19. The repertoire was sequenced with immunoSEQ multiplex PCR; TCRdb's copy has only in-frame clones and lacks some. This repertoire shows around 130,000 clones, roughly 90% found once; its top ten account for 4% to 5%. The material sequenced was peripheral blood. These receptor sequences come from a man in his 60s with COVID-19, enrolled during active disease.

This chain uses TRBV2 with TRBJ2-3; TRBD2 aligns across 8 bases. The V segment lost 3 bases and the J segment 3 bases; nucleotides outside the gene matches: 5. Germline V gene lookup returns CDR1 SNHLY and CDR2 FYNNEI. CDR3 length equals 15 residues. CDR3: CASSDTGGLTDTQYF. DNA for the CDR3: TGTGCCAGCAGTGATACGGGAGGGCTTACAGATACGCAGTATTTT.

CDR3 protein: CAWRGSGDYEQYF. The CDR3 DNA is TGTGCCTGGAGGGGTAGCGGGGACTACGAGCAGTACTTC. J is TRBJ2-7 and V is TRBV30; 8 positions agree with TRBD2. V was clipped by 3 bases and J by 3 bases; unmatched bases: 4. This CDR3 is 13 amino acids long. Germline CDR1 and CDR2: GTSNPN and SVGIG (reference sequence).

The V gene is TRBV6-5, the J gene TRBJ1-5, with D hard to call. The length of the CDR3 is 14 residues. Germline lookup yields CDR1 MNHEY and CDR2 SVGAGI. V was clipped by 6 bases and J by 10 bases, with 19 bases between them. In DNA, the CDR3 is TGTGCCAGCAGACACGACCGGGAAATTGGTCCCCAGCATTTT. Protein sequence: CASRHDREIGPQHF.

V usage is TRBV30 and J usage is TRBJ2-7; 8 bases map to TRBD1. This CDR3 has 14 residues. J gave up 2 bases and V 4 bases, and 7 bases lay outside the gene matches. Germline V lookup: CDR1 GTSNPN, CDR2 SVGIG (reference sequence). CDR3 in amino acids: CAWNSGDRTYEQYF. The CDR3 nucleotides read TGTGCCTGGAATTCCGGGGACAGGACCTACGAGCAGTACTTC.

This chain links TRBV19 with TRBJ1-6, with TRBD1 identical over 7 bases. CDR1 LNHDA and CDR2 SQIVND come from the germline V gene (reference sequence). Germline trimming cut 4 bases from V and 7 bases from J; bases unmatched to any gene: 4. The CDR3 runs to 14 residues. The CDR3 sequence: CASSNPGQNSPLHF. The CDR3 nucleotides read TGTGCCAGTAGTAACCCGGGACAGAATTCACCCCTCCACTTT.

The chain carries TRBV4-3 and TRBJ1-2; a possible D gene is TRBD1 (5 bases). CDR1 is LGHNA, CDR2 YSLEER, per germline. V lost 0 bases to trimming and J lost 4 bases, with 9 bases between them. This CDR3 comprises 14 residues. CDR3 region: CASSQDRGFYGYTF. Written as DNA, the CDR3 is TGCGCCAGCAGCCAAGATCGGGGGTTCTATGGCTACACCTTC.

This sequence joins TRBV12-5 and TRBJ1-6; no clear D. V lost 6 bases and J lost 9, with 6 bases in between. The V gene's germline CDR1 is LGHNT and CDR2 FRNRAP. The CDR3 sequence is 11 residues long. This CDR3 reads CASGHSSPLHF. The DNA for the CDR3 is TGTGCTAGTGGACACAGTTCACCCCTCCACTTT.

This clone occurred once. The CDR3 DNA sequence: TGCGCCAGCGAACTTGTAGCGGGAGGGGAAAGCGGGGAGCTGTTTTTT. It encodes CASELVAGGESGELFF. The J gene is TRBJ2-2, the V gene TRBV5-1; 11 nucleotides match TRBD2. Per the germline V gene, CDR1 is SGHRS and CDR2 is YFSETQ. Trimming at V came to 7 bases and at J to 7 bases, leaving 12 bases not matched to a gene. The CDR3 is 16 residues long.

This chain joins TRBV5-5 and TRBJ2-1; D is possibly TRBD2 (6 bases). The CDR3 has 15 residues. V was shortened by 3 bases and J by 2 bases, with 12 bases between the two germline ends. The germline V gene has CDR1 SGHKS and CDR2 YYEKEE (reference sequence). CDR3 amino acids: CASSSTGLTYNEQFF. The DNA for the CDR3 is TGTGCCAGCAGCTCGACGGGACTCACCTACAATGAGCAGTTCTTC.

This chain uses TRBV29-1 with TRBJ1-2; D is possibly TRBD1 (5 bases). The germline V gene encodes CDR1 SQVTM and CDR2 ANQGSEA. V lost 6 bases and J 5 bases, leaving 10 bases between the germline ends. CDR3 length: 11 residues. The CDR3: CSVVDRYGYTF. CDR3 nucleotides: TGCAGCGTAGTCGACAGATATGGCTACACCTTC.

This clone was seen just once. V and J are TRBV10-1 and TRBJ2-3; 7 positions match TRBD2. CDR1 and CDR2 from the germline V gene are WNHNN and SYGVQD (reference sequence). Trimming at V came to 7 bases and at J to 2 bases, leaving 9 bases not matched to a gene. The CDR3 contains 15 residues. This CDR3 reads CASITGGSNTDTQYF. The CDR3 DNA is TGCGCCAGCATAACAGGCGGGAGTAACACAGATACGCAGTATTTT.

The rearrangement links TRBV2 to TRBJ1-5; D gene unclear. This CDR3 is 12 amino acids long. The V end was cut by 9 bases, the J end by 4 bases, with 10 bases between. Germline-derived CDR1 and CDR2 are SNHLY and FYNNEI. The CDR3 is CARLTGNQPQHF. CDR3 coding DNA: TGTGCCAGGCTAACGGGGAATCAGCCCCAGCATTTT.

This clone was seen more than once but under ten times. The chain carries TRBV7-3 and TRBJ2-2; TRBD2 is a possible D gene (5 bases). V lost 5 bases and J 5 bases, leaving 15 bases between the germline ends. CDR1 and CDR2 from the germline V gene are SGHTA and FQGTGA. CDR3 length: 15 amino acids. The CDR3 DNA reads TGTGCCAGCAGCCTATACACCCCGGGGACCGGGGAGCTGTTTTTT. This codes for CASSLYTPGTGELFF.

This chain joins TRBV7-6 and TRBJ2-3, with 7 bases fitting TRBD2. From germline, CDR1 is SGHVS and CDR2 FNYEAQ. The CDR3 is made up of 14 amino acids. V lost 1 base, J lost 9 bases, and 7 bases stayed unmatched. CDR3 DNA sequence: TGTGCCAGCAGCTTAGGACTAGCAAGTCGAACGCAGTATTTT. It specifies CASSLGLASRTQYF.

This clone was seen a handful of times. The V and J genes are TRBV3-1 (or the pseudogene TRBV3-2) and TRBJ2-5; D is uncertain. Between the trimmed V and J ends, which lost 7 bases and 2 bases, there was a span of 8 bases. In germline, CDR1 is LGHDT, CDR2 YNNKEL (reference sequence). The CDR3 covers 12 residues. The CDR3 protein is CASMESQETQYF. CDR3 DNA: TGTGCCAGCATGGAGTCTCAAGAGACCCAGTACTTC.

V is TRBV7-9 and J is TRBJ1-4; TRBD1 matches 7 bases. The CDR3 covers 14 residues. Germline V lookup: CDR1 SEHNR, CDR2 FQNEAQ (reference sequence). After removal of 4 bases from V and 8 bases from J, the junction contained 7 bases not matched to a gene. This CDR3 is CASSSTGIEEKLFF. In DNA form, the CDR3 reads TGTGCCAGCAGCTCGACAGGGATTGAGGAAAAACTGTTTTTT. Variable domain in full (rest from reference TRBV7-9 and TRBJ1-4): DTGVSQNPRHKITKRGQNVTFRCDPISEHNRLYWYRQTLGQGPEFLTYFQNEAQLEKSRLLSDRFSAERPKGSFSTLEIQRTEQGDSAMYLCASSSTGIEEKLFFGSGTQLSVL.